What follows are 31 T cell receptor beta chains derived from one specimen sequenced in a study of blood T cell repertoires in COVID-19. Some clones are missing from TCRdb's copy, which holds only in-frame ones; the method was immunoSEQ multiplex PCR. Of fewer than 400,000 clones listed, under 95% are singletons. The sequenced sample consisted of PBMCs or T cells enriched from blood (not recorded which). These receptors were collected from a woman aged 25-40 years who had recovered from COVID-19.

The V gene is TRBV3-1 (or the pseudogene TRBV3-2), the J gene TRBJ2-3, with TRBD2 as a possible D gene (5 bases). Germline CDR1 is LGHDT and CDR2 is YNNKEL (reference sequence). The length of the CDR3 is 14 residues. The ends were cut back, 5 bases at V and 6 bases at J, with 15 bases in the middle. The CDR3 is CASSERRTSDTQYF. In DNA form, the CDR3 reads TGTGCCAGCAGCGAGCGAAGGACTTCCGATACGCAGTATTTT.

This chain uses TRBV7-2 with TRBJ1-1; the D gene is possibly TRBD1 (5 bases). Per germline, CDR1 SGHTA and CDR2 FQGNSA. The CDR3 spans 14 residues. Trimming left V 3 bases short and J 6 bases short, with 14 bases between. The CDR3 region has the DNA TGTGCCAGCAGCTTTTTTCGTATCAGGGCTGAAGCTTTCTTT. Protein product: CASSFFRIRAEAFF.

V and J are TRBV7-3 and TRBJ2-3, with 9 positions matching TRBD2. Losses at the gene ends were 6 bases for V and 0 bases for J; bases not matched to a gene: 7. This CDR3 comprises 16 residues. The germline V gene has CDR1 SGHTA and CDR2 FQGTGA. The DNA for the CDR3 is TGTGCCAGCAGTTATTACGGGACTAGCAGCACAGATACGCAGTATTTT. Residues: CASSYYGTSSTDTQYF.

The genes are TRBV27 and TRBJ2-2, with 8 nucleotides matching TRBD2. Per the germline V gene, CDR1 is MNHEY and CDR2 is SMNVEV (reference sequence). The V segment lost 2 bases and the J segment 3 bases; nucleotides outside the gene matches: 8. The CDR3 spans 17 residues. The CDR3 DNA follows: TGTGCCAGCAGTTTACTAGCGGGCGCCCATCACACCGGGGAGCTGTTTTTT. Its translation is CASSLLAGAHHTGELFF.

The J gene is TRBJ1-1, the V gene TRBV28; TRBD1 is a possible D gene (5 bases). The CDR3 runs to 19 residues. The V and J ends lost 3 bases and 0 bases respectively, with 23 bases between them. Germline V gene data show CDR1 as MDHEN and CDR2 as SYDVKM. CDR3 protein: CASSFPLELLTDMNTEAFF. DNA for the CDR3: TGTGCCAGCAGTTTCCCTCTCGAGCTTTTGACAGATATGAACACTGAAGCTTTCTTT.

This clone has just a few counts. The chain carries TRBV5-8 and TRBJ2-1, with 7 bases that match TRBD2. There are 17 residues in the CDR3. J gave up 5 bases and V 5 bases, and 16 bases lay outside the gene matches. Per the germline V gene, CDR1 is SGHTS and CDR2 is YDEGEE. CDR3 nucleotides: TGTGCCAGCAGTTACCCTTTAGCGGGCCCGCGAAACAATGAGCAGTTCTTC. Amino acids: CASSYPLAGPRNNEQFF.

The chain has TRBV14 and TRBJ1-2; D ambiguous. The CDR3 covers 12 residues. The germline V gene encodes CDR1 SGHDN and CDR2 FVKESK. Trimming pared 4 bases from V and 3 bases from J, leaving 6 bases between. CDR3 loop: CASSREYYGYTF. DNA for the CDR3: TGTGCCAGCAGCCGGGAGTACTATGGCTACACCTTC.

This clone was seen more than once but under ten times. The V call is TRBV9, the J call TRBJ1-2; the match to TRBD1 covers 8 bases. The CDR3 is 15 residues long. The ends lost 0 bases at V and 6 bases at J; junction bases unmatched: 7. From germline, CDR1 is SGDLS and CDR2 YYNGEE. DNA of the CDR3: TGTGCCAGCAGCGTAGACCCAGGACAGGGCCATGGCTACACCTTC. Translated, it gives CASSVDPGQGHGYTF.

CDR3 residues: CASSRRGVLAGSTDTQYF. CDR3 nucleotide sequence: TGTGCCAGCAGTCGGCGAGGCGTACTAGCGGGGAGCACAGATACGCAGTATTTT. V and J are TRBV6-6 and TRBJ2-3; 10 bases map to TRBD2. Germline CDR1 reads MNHNY; CDR2 reads SVGAGI (reference sequence). The CDR3 has 18 residues. Trimming at V came to 5 bases and at J to 0 bases, leaving 11 bases not matched to a gene.

The chain couples TRBV5-5 to TRBJ2-2; D perhaps matches TRBD1 (5 bases). Germline V gives CDR1 SGHKS, CDR2 YYEKEE (reference sequence). This CDR3 spans 15 amino acids. V lost 2 bases and J 6 bases, leaving 14 bases between the germline ends. CDR3 residues: CASSFFTGHAGELFF. CDR3 sequence (DNA): TGTGCCAGCAGCTTCTTTACAGGTCACGCCGGGGAGCTGTTTTTT.

The chain recombines TRBV6-2 or TRBV6-3 with TRBJ1-1; 7 nucleotides agree with TRBD1. CDR1 is MNHEY, CDR2 SVGEGT, per germline. CDR3 size: 15 residues. V shed 5 bases and J 2 bases; nucleotides not matched to a gene: 8. The CDR3 reads CASSQRQGPNTEAFF. The CDR3 bases are TGTGCCAGCAGTCAGCGACAGGGACCCAACACTGAAGCTTTCTTT.

V and J are TRBV6-4 and TRBJ1-4; D call uncertain. Trimming left V 4 bases short and J 0 bases short, with 9 bases between. This CDR3 is 15 amino acids long. Looked up from germline, CDR1 is MRHNA and CDR2 is SNTAGT. Here the CDR3 DNA reads TGTGCCAGCAGTGCCGAGTTCGCAACTAATGAAAAACTGTTTTTT. As protein: CASSAEFATNEKLFF.

J is TRBJ1-1 and V is TRBV19; no definite D call. Between the trimmed V and J ends, which lost 3 bases and 7 bases, there was a span of 18 bases. Germline-derived CDR1 and CDR2 are LNHDA and SQIVND (reference sequence). The CDR3 is made up of 15 amino acids. CDR3 residues: CASSIIDSREGEAFF. CDR3 in DNA: TGTGCCAGTAGTATTATCGATTCAAGAGAGGGTGAAGCTTTCTTT.

The genes are TRBV24-1 and TRBJ2-7; TRBD1 matches 8 bases. This CDR3 comprises 15 residues. The trim removed 1 base at V and 3 bases at J, leaving 4 bases unmatched. The germline gives CDR1 KGHDR, CDR2 SFDVKD. In DNA, the CDR3 is TGTGCCACCAGTGATTTCGGACAGGGCGGCTACGAGCAGTACTTC. Its translation is CATSDFGQGGYEQYF.

The genes are TRBV21-1 and TRBJ1-1. TRBV21-1 is reported as a pseudogene. The CDR3 sequence is 12 residues long. CDR3 region: CASSAPPGYAFF. CDR3 bases: TGTGCCAGCAGCGCCCCGCCGGGGTACGCTTTCTTT.

The J gene is TRBJ2-2, the V gene TRBV27, with a tentative D call TRBD1 (5 bases). CDR1 MNHEY and CDR2 SMNVEV come from the germline V gene (reference sequence). Trimming left V 3 bases short and J 7 bases short, with 9 bases between. The CDR3 has 13 residues. Here the CDR3 reads CASSLFDSGELFF. The CDR3 DNA follows: TGTGCCAGCAGTTTGTTCGACAGCGGGGAGCTGTTTTTT.

The chain has TRBV2 and TRBJ1-1; 10 nucleotides line up with TRBD1. This CDR3 region has 15 residues. Germline loops: CDR1 SNHLY, CDR2 FYNNEI. Trimming cost V 6 bases and J 4 bases; bases outside gene matches: 8. The CDR3 region is CASRYSGTGVTEAFF. In nucleotides, the CDR3 is TGTGCCAGCAGATACTCCGGGACAGGGGTCACTGAAGCTTTCTTT.

This chain connects TRBV12-3 or TRBV12-4 to TRBJ2-5; D gene unclear. This CDR3 contains 13 residues. Trimming took off 3 bases at V and 3 bases at J, with 8 bases between the two ends. The CDR3 DNA follows: TGTGCCAGCAGTTTTGCAGAAAAAGAGACCCAGTACTTC. Encoded protein: CASSFAEKETQYF.

The rearrangement joins TRBV28 to TRBJ2-7; perhaps TRBD2 as D (6 bases). The CDR3 length is 14 residues. Trimming took 4 bases from V and 4 from J, leaving 14 bases between them. Germline V gene sequence: CDR1 MDHEN, CDR2 SYDVKM. The CDR3, as DNA: TGTGCCAGCAGTTCTCCGGGGGTCCCGTACGAGCAGTACTTC. It translates to CASSSPGVPYEQYF. Based on the CDR3 plus reference TRBV28 and TRBJ2-7, the full variable domain is DVKVTQSSRYLVKRTGEKVFLECVQDMDHENMFWYRQDPGLGLRLIYFSYDVKMKEKGDIPEGYSVSREKKERFSLILESASTNQTSMYLCASSSPGVPYEQYFGPGTRLTVT.

The V call is TRBV18, the J call TRBJ2-5; TRBD2 aligns across 7 bases. Per the germline V gene, CDR1 is KGHSH and CDR2 is LQKENI. The ends lost 1 base at V and 3 bases at J; junction bases unmatched: 2. This CDR3 contains 14 residues. The CDR3 loop is CASSPLGGEETQYF. The CDR3 DNA follows: TGTGCCAGCTCACCACTTGGGGGGGAAGAGACCCAGTACTTC.

The chain employs TRBV7-9 and TRBJ1-1; TRBD1 matches at 8 bases. This CDR3 has 14 residues. Germline loops: CDR1 SEHNR, CDR2 FQNEAQ (reference sequence). V was clipped by 2 bases and J by 5 bases; unmatched bases: 4. CDR3 protein: CASSLLQGETEAFF. DNA of the CDR3: TGTGCCAGCAGCTTATTACAGGGGGAGACTGAAGCTTTCTTT.

The CDR3 sequence: CASSPLGANVLTF. The CDR3 region has the DNA TGTGCCAGCAGTCCCCTCGGGGCCAACGTCCTGACTTTC. V and J are TRBV12-3 or TRBV12-4 and TRBJ2-6; the D is unclear. CDR3 length equals 13 residues. Trimming took 5 bases from V and 4 from J, leaving 6 bases between them.

The rearrangement joins TRBV6-5 to TRBJ1-1; D remains ambiguous. Germline loops: CDR1 MNHEY, CDR2 SVGAGI. V lost 6 bases and J 4 bases, leaving 15 bases between the germline ends. The CDR3 loop spans 14 amino acids. The CDR3 DNA follows: TGTGCCAGCAGCCGAGCGGGTTCTCCCACTGAAGCTTTCTTT. The encoded protein is CASSRAGSPTEAFF.

The J gene is TRBJ2-7, the V gene TRBV6-6; TRBD1 agrees at 7 bases. The V and J ends lost 2 bases and 2 bases, in that order; junction bases with no gene match: 6. CDR3 length: 15 amino acids. Germline V lookup: CDR1 MNHNY, CDR2 SVGAGI (reference sequence). The CDR3 reads CASSYVFGQAYEQYF. CDR3 in DNA: TGTGCCAGCAGTTACGTCTTCGGACAGGCCTACGAGCAGTACTTC.

This sequence joins TRBV5-1 and TRBJ2-7, with TRBD2 matching 10 bases. V lost 7 bases and J lost 3; bases outside the gene matches: 4. There are 13 residues in the CDR3. The germline CDR1 and CDR2 sequences are SGHRS and YFSETQ. The CDR3 nucleotides are TGCGCCAGCGCGCTAGCGGGGGACTACGAGCAGTACTTC. This translates into CASALAGDYEQYF. The whole variable domain, filled in from reference TRBV5-1 and TRBJ2-7, reads KAGVTQTPRYLIKTRGQQVTLSCSPISGHRSVSWYQQTPGQGLQFLFEYFSETQRNKGNFPGRFSGRQFSNSRSEMNVSTLELGDSALYLCASALAGDYEQYFGPGTRLTVT.

The chain has TRBV27 and TRBJ1-2; D may be TRBD1 (6 bases). V lost 1 base and J 8 bases, leaving 11 bases between the germline ends. From germline, CDR1 is MNHEY and CDR2 SMNVEV (reference sequence). The CDR3 is 13 residues long. The CDR3 DNA reads as TGTGCCAGCAGTTTATACGGGGGGCGAGGCTACACCTTC. This codes for CASSLYGGRGYTF.

This sequence joins TRBV11-1 and TRBJ1-4, with 8 positions matching TRBD1. This CDR3 is 13 amino acids long. Germline V gene data show CDR1 as SGHAT and CDR2 as FQDESV (reference sequence). With 5 bases clipped from V and 7 bases from J, the junction kept 3 bases outside the gene matches. The CDR3 DNA follows: TGTGCCAGCAGCCCCGGGACAGGTGAAAAACTGTTTTTT. Amino acids: CASSPGTGEKLFF.

Written as DNA, the CDR3 is TGTGCCAGCAGTCCGCCGGACAGGGCCAACACTGAAGCTTTCTTT. Amino acid sequence: CASSPPDRANTEAFF. The V and J genes are TRBV11-3 and TRBJ1-1; 8 positions match TRBD1. The CDR3 is 15 residues long. Germline V gene sequence: CDR1 SGHNT, CDR2 YENEEA. The V gene end was trimmed by 6 bases and the J gene end by 2 bases; junction bases not matched to a gene: 8.

This clone was seen a single time. This sequence joins TRBV30 and TRBJ2-7; 12 bases fit TRBD1. V shed 0 bases, J shed 5 bases, and the junction held 5 bases outside the gene matches. CDR3 length equals 15 residues. Germline V gene lookup returns CDR1 GTSNPN and CDR2 SVGIG (reference sequence). CDR3 amino acids: CAWSVGTGGMDEQYF. In DNA, the CDR3 is TGTGCCTGGAGTGTAGGGACAGGGGGCATGGACGAGCAGTACTTC.

The chain uses TRBV28 and TRBJ2-4, with TRBD1 identical over 7 bases. V was clipped by 4 bases and J by 3 bases; unmatched bases: 6. Germline V lookup: CDR1 MDHEN, CDR2 SYDVKM. The CDR3 is 15 residues long. CDR3 nucleotides: TGTGCCAGCAGTTACAGGGGTAAAGGCAAAAACATTCAGTACTTC. This sequence encodes CASSYRGKGKNIQYF. Together with reference TRBV28 and TRBJ2-4, the CDR3 gives the full variable domain: DVKVTQSSRYLVKRTGEKVFLECVQDMDHENMFWYRQDPGLGLRLIYFSYDVKMKEKGDIPEGYSVSREKKERFSLILESASTNQTSMYLCASSYRGKGKNIQYFGAGTRLSVL.

The chain has TRBV18 and TRBJ2-3, with D perhaps TRBD1 (5 bases). Trimming removed 6 bases at V and 7 bases at J, with 17 bases between. The CDR3 has 14 amino acids. Germline assignment: CDR1 KGHSH and CDR2 LQKENI. This CDR3 is CASSPDLQGNTQYF. The CDR3 DNA sequence: TGTGCCAGCTCGCCGGACCTCCAGGGAAATACGCAGTATTTT. Using reference TRBV18 and TRBJ2-3 for the parts outside the CDR3, the full variable domain is NAGVMQNPRHLVRRRGQEARLRCSPMKGHSHVYWYRQLPEEGLKFMVYLQKENIIDESGMPKERFSAEFPKEGPSILRIQQVVRGDSAAYFCASSPDLQGNTQYFGPGTRLTVL.